The rows below give T cell receptor beta chains drawn from one sample of a study of follicular helper T cells after annual influenza vaccination. Clones were read by immunoSEQ multiplex PCR, and TCRdb kept only the in-frame ones, dropping some. Among roughly 8,000 clones listed, around four fifths were seen once. Here the sequenced sample was CXCR5+ CD38- circulating T follicular helper cells from blood, taken 7 days after influenza vaccination. These receptors all come from an adult who received the influenza vaccine. Both conserved end residues are part of each CDR3. A D gene is named only where the DNA matches it firmly. Only some rows state a clone size, as once, few, many or a class for expanded clones.

j_call clone_size v_call d_call cdr3_nt cdr3_aa
TRBJ2-1 . TRBV18 . TGTGCCAGCTCACCGTCTAGCAGAGCTCACAATGAGCAGTTCTTC CASSPSSRAHNEQFF
TRBJ1-2 . TRBV5-1 . TGCGCCAGCAGCTCCCGGTGGGACTATGGCTACACCTTC CASSSRWDYGYTF
TRBJ2-5 . TRBV5-5 . TGTGCCAGCACTCTAGGACGGGGGACAGAGACCCAGTACTTC CASTLGRGTETQYF
TRBJ2-1 . TRBV2 . TGTGCCAGCAAGGAAAGCTCCTACAATGAGCAGTTCTTC CASKESSYNEQFF
TRBJ2-5 . TRBV5-4 . TGTGCCAGCAGCTTGTTCGGGACATTGGGACATGGGGAAGAGACCCAGTACTTC CASSLFGTLGHGEETQYF
TRBJ1-1 once TRBV19 . TGTGCCAGTAAAGATCGGGGCACGAGAGGAGGTGAAGCTTTCTTT CASKDRGTRGGEAFF
TRBJ2-7 . TRBV5-6 . TGTGCCAGCAGCCGTCAACGGGGTACCTACGAGCAGTACTTC CASSRQRGTYEQYF
TRBJ1-6 once TRBV10-2 . TGCGCCAGCAGGGAGGACCTGAGCTCCTATAATTCACCCCTCCACTTT CASREDLSSYNSPLHF
TRBJ2-5 . TRBV5-4 TRBD2 TGTGCCAGCAGCAGTACGCGGGGGGGAGAGACCCAGTACTTC CASSSTRGGETQYF
TRBJ2-7 once TRBV6-6 . TGTGCCAGCAGTTACTCGACGGGGGCCCCCTACGAGCAGTACTTC CASSYSTGAPYEQYF
TRBJ2-7 . TRBV29-1 TRBD2 TGCAGCGCCCGTCTAGCGGGGGGTTCCTACGAGCAGTACTTC CSARLAGGSYEQYF
TRBJ2-1 . TRBV7-3 TRBD1 TGTGCCAGCAGCCCCACAGGGGGCAAGAATGAGCAGTTCTTC CASSPTGGKNEQFF
TRBJ1-1 . TRBV7-2 . TGTGCCAGCAGCCAAGGGAGGGGCAGGGGCACTGAAGCTTTCTTT CASSQGRGRGTEAFF
TRBJ2-7 once TRBV7-8 TRBD1 TGTGCCAGCAGCCCACGACAGGGGTTGAGCTACGAGCAGTACTTC CASSPRQGLSYEQYF
TRBJ1-2 once TRBV6-6 . TGTGCCAGCACCATAGTTGGGTCCGAGAACTATGGCTACACCTTC CASTIVGSENYGYTF
TRBJ2-7 . TRBV9 . TGTGCCAGCAGCGTAGGGCCCCGATCCTACGAGCAGTACTTC CASSVGPRSYEQYF
TRBJ1-4 . TRBV29-1 TRBD1 TGCAGCGTTGGGGGACAGGGATCAGCTAATGAAAAACTGTTTTTT CSVGGQGSANEKLFF
TRBJ1-2 few TRBV7-9 TRBD1 TGTGCCAGCAGCCCCGGGACAGGGCGCGGCTACACCTTC CASSPGTGRGYTF
TRBJ2-7 . TRBV20-1 . TGCAGTGCCGCCCCCGGAGAGCAGTACTTC CSAAPGEQYF
TRBJ2-7 . TRBV6-1 TRBD1 TGTGCCAGCAGTGAACGAGACAGGGGGGGTTACGAGCAGTACTTC CASSERDRGGYEQYF
TRBJ2-7 . TRBV28 . TGTGCCAGCAGCCTAGACGGCTACGAGCAGTACTTC CASSLDGYEQYF
TRBJ2-1 once TRBV27 . TGTGCCAGCAGTTTACCCGCCGGGCAGGGTGAGCAGTTCTTC CASSLPAGQGEQFF